This is a list of T cell receptor beta chains from one sample in a study of shared clonotypes between healthy human individuals. Measured with immunoSEQ multiplex PCR; TCRdb has only the in-frame clones, and not every one. The profile shows some 600,000 clones, approximately 96% of them singletons. The sample taken for sequencing was naive CD8+ T cells sorted from blood. These receptors all come from a woman aged 25 to 45 in good health. Each CDR3 is given with its conserved first and last residue. Fields, in order: J gene, V gene, clone size, D gene, CDR3 protein, CDR3 DNA. D genes are given only for firm matches. Size tells how often a clone was seen (once, few, many) or the class of an expanded clone, and some rows leave it out.

j_call: TRBJ2-7; v_call: TRBV21-1; clone_size: -; d_call: -; cdr3_aa: CASSTNGYRDRPLSTAYEQYF; cdr3_nt: TGTGCCAGCAGCACAAACGGTTACCGGGACAGGCCTCTCAGTACGGCCTACGAGCAGTACTTC
j_call: TRBJ2-2; v_call: TRBV27; clone_size: -; d_call: -; cdr3_aa: CASSSRSTGELFF; cdr3_nt: TGTGCCAGCAGTTCTAGGTCCACCGGGGAGCTGTTTTTT
j_call: TRBJ1-5; v_call: TRBV15; clone_size: -; d_call: TRBD1; cdr3_aa: CATSRATGVGQPQHF; cdr3_nt: TGTGCCACCAGCAGAGCTACAGGGGTAGGTCAGCCCCAGCATTTT
j_call: TRBJ2-7; v_call: TRBV27; clone_size: -; d_call: -; cdr3_aa: CASSTGTGDYEQYF; cdr3_nt: TGTGCCAGCAGTACCGGGACTGGTGACTACGAGCAGTACTTC
j_call: TRBJ2-7; v_call: TRBV13; clone_size: -; d_call: TRBD2; cdr3_aa: CASSLTLAGASSYEQYF; cdr3_nt: TGTGCCAGCAGCTTAACACTAGCGGGAGCCTCCTCCTACGAGCAGTACTTC
j_call: TRBJ1-4; v_call: TRBV27; clone_size: -; d_call: -; cdr3_aa: CASSSTGEKLFF; cdr3_nt: TGTGCCAGCAGTTCCACTGGCGAAAAACTGTTTTTT
j_call: TRBJ2-1; v_call: TRBV6-5; clone_size: -; d_call: -; cdr3_aa: CASSPGWGYNEQFF; cdr3_nt: TGTGCCAGCAGCCCAGGGTGGGGCTACAATGAGCAGTTCTTC
j_call: TRBJ1-1; v_call: TRBV13; clone_size: -; d_call: -; cdr3_aa: CASIKGGGNTEAFF; cdr3_nt: TGTGCCAGCATCAAGGGTGGGGGAAACACTGAAGCTTTCTTT
j_call: TRBJ2-3; v_call: TRBV28; clone_size: -; d_call: -; cdr3_aa: CASITGGDGTDTQYF; cdr3_nt: TGTGCCAGCATCACTGGCGGGGACGGCACAGATACGCAGTATTTT
j_call: TRBJ2-7; v_call: TRBV6-5; clone_size: -; d_call: TRBD1; cdr3_aa: CASSPGQGEIYEQYF; cdr3_nt: TGTGCCAGCAGCCCCGGACAGGGGGAAATCTACGAGCAGTACTTC
j_call: TRBJ2-7; v_call: TRBV10-3; clone_size: once; d_call: TRBD2; cdr3_aa: CAISESREVHEQYF; cdr3_nt: TGTGCCATCAGTGAGTCCCGGGAGGTCCACGAGCAGTACTTC
j_call: TRBJ1-1; v_call: TRBV9; clone_size: -; d_call: TRBD1; cdr3_aa: CASSGQGGPEAFF; cdr3_nt: TGTGCCAGCAGCGGACAGGGGGGGCCTGAAGCTTTCTTT
j_call: TRBJ2-7; v_call: TRBV27; clone_size: -; d_call: TRBD2; cdr3_aa: CASSFGTSGLYEQYF; cdr3_nt: TGTGCCAGCAGTTTCGGGACTAGCGGGCTATACGAGCAGTACTTC
j_call: TRBJ2-1; v_call: TRBV4-2; clone_size: -; d_call: -; cdr3_aa: CASSHRTGSSYNEQFF; cdr3_nt: TGTGCCAGCAGCCATAGAACAGGGAGCTCCTACAATGAGCAGTTCTTC
j_call: TRBJ2-1; v_call: TRBV11-2; clone_size: -; d_call: TRBD2; cdr3_aa: CASSLDPGGPAYNEQFF; cdr3_nt: TGTGCCAGCAGCTTAGATCCGGGAGGACCAGCCTACAATGAGCAGTTCTTC
j_call: TRBJ2-7; v_call: TRBV28; clone_size: -; d_call: -; cdr3_aa: CASKDSGAPLEKQYF; cdr3_nt: TGTGCCAGCAAAGACTCGGGGGCCCCCCTGGAAAAGCAGTACTTC
j_call: TRBJ2-7; v_call: TRBV19; clone_size: -; d_call: -; cdr3_aa: CASSMGLVAGEQYF; cdr3_nt: TGTGCCAGTAGTATGGGGCTAGTAGCCGGCGAGCAGTACTTC
j_call: TRBJ2-7; v_call: TRBV28; clone_size: -; d_call: TRBD1; cdr3_aa: CASSTVDRGSYEQYF; cdr3_nt: TGTGCCAGCAGTACCGTGGACAGGGGCTCCTACGAGCAGTACTTC
j_call: TRBJ1-2; v_call: TRBV19; clone_size: -; d_call: -; cdr3_aa: CASSNSWGANNYGYTF; cdr3_nt: TGTGCCAGTAGTAACTCTTGGGGGGCAAATAACTATGGCTACACCTTC
j_call: TRBJ2-4; v_call: TRBV27; clone_size: -; d_call: -; cdr3_aa: CASSPTNTLAKNIQYF; cdr3_nt: TGTGCCAGCAGCCCCACAAATACCTTAGCCAAAAACATTCAGTACTTC
j_call: TRBJ2-6; v_call: TRBV5-8; clone_size: -; d_call: -; cdr3_aa: CASSHRGGGVPSGANVLTF; cdr3_nt: TGTGCCAGCAGCCACCGAGGGGGTGGGGTGCCCTCTGGGGCCAACGTCCTGACTTTC
j_call: TRBJ1-2; v_call: TRBV9; clone_size: -; d_call: -; cdr3_aa: CASSVESRGGPTNYGYTF; cdr3_nt: TGTGCCAGCAGCGTAGAGTCTAGGGGAGGACCCACTAACTATGGCTACACCTTC
j_call: TRBJ1-3; v_call: TRBV6-1; clone_size: -; d_call: -; cdr3_aa: CASREGRTSGNTIYF; cdr3_nt: TGTGCCAGCAGGGAAGGACGGACCTCTGGAAACACCATATATTTT
j_call: TRBJ2-7; v_call: TRBV27; clone_size: -; d_call: TRBD1; cdr3_aa: CASSPGTGDYEQYF; cdr3_nt: TGTGCCAGCAGCCCCGGGACAGGAGACTACGAGCAGTACTTC
j_call: TRBJ2-5; v_call: TRBV7-6; clone_size: -; d_call: -; cdr3_aa: CASSLSGYQETQYF; cdr3_nt: TGTGCCAGCAGCTTATCAGGGTACCAAGAGACCCAGTACTTC
j_call: TRBJ2-7; v_call: TRBV27; clone_size: -; d_call: -; cdr3_aa: CASSGSPSYEQYF; cdr3_nt: TGTGCCAGCAGCGGATCCCCCTCCTACGAGCAGTACTTC
j_call: TRBJ2-7; v_call: TRBV2; clone_size: -; d_call: TRBD1; cdr3_aa: CASIGQGNEQYF; cdr3_nt: TGTGCCAGCATTGGACAGGGGAACGAGCAGTACTTC
j_call: TRBJ2-2; v_call: TRBV13; clone_size: -; d_call: -; cdr3_aa: CASSLGLGTGELFF; cdr3_nt: TGTGCCAGCAGCTTAGGCTTAGGTACCGGGGAGCTGTTTTTT
j_call: TRBJ2-7; v_call: TRBV4-2; clone_size: -; d_call: -; cdr3_aa: CASSQDRQGVDEQYF; cdr3_nt: TGTGCCAGCAGCCAAGATCGCCAGGGTGTAGACGAGCAGTACTTC
j_call: TRBJ1-1; v_call: TRBV28; clone_size: -; d_call: TRBD1; cdr3_aa: CASSSTGIPEAFF; cdr3_nt: TGTGCCAGCAGTTCGACAGGGATTCCTGAAGCTTTCTTT
j_call: TRBJ2-1; v_call: TRBV13; clone_size: -; d_call: -; cdr3_aa: CASRISVYNEQFF; cdr3_nt: TGTGCCAGCAGAATTAGCGTCTACAATGAGCAGTTCTTC
j_call: TRBJ2-5; v_call: TRBV19; clone_size: -; d_call: TRBD2; cdr3_aa: CASSPSLAGVRETQYF; cdr3_nt: TGTGCCAGTAGTCCTTCGCTAGCGGGAGTCCGGGAGACCCAGTACTTC
j_call: TRBJ2-7; v_call: TRBV4-1; clone_size: -; d_call: TRBD2; cdr3_aa: CASRGIDVAGNYEQYF; cdr3_nt: TGCGCCAGCAGGGGTATCGATGTAGCGGGGAACTACGAGCAGTACTTC
j_call: TRBJ1-1; v_call: TRBV19; clone_size: -; d_call: -; cdr3_aa: CASSISWGSGTEAFF; cdr3_nt: TGTGCCAGTAGTATTTCTTGGGGAAGTGGGACTGAAGCTTTCTTT